Listed here is a single TCR beta chain. The germline V and J ends were trimmed by 0 bases and 0 bases, with 10 bases remaining between them. The CDR3 loop spans 16 amino acids. Germline CDR1 is MRHNA and CDR2 is SNTAGT. Data came from immunoSEQ multiplex PCR; TCRdb stores just in-frame clones and leaves some out. The top ten hold 4% to 5.5% of the sample, which has roughly 87,000 clones, 70% to 90% seen once. This sample stems from a study of blood T cell repertoires in COVID-19. Study background: Sites in the United States, Italy and Spain provided acute and convalescent COVID-19 samples.

The sequence was obtained from a man aged 35-49 years with acute or convalescent COVID-19. The V call is TRBV6-4, the J call TRBJ2-3; D is unresolved. Sequenced sample: peripheral blood. CDR3 region: CASSDSLHPSTDTQYF. The CDR3 coding sequence is TGTGCCAGCAGTGACTCGTTACACCCTAGCACAGATACGCAGTATTTT.